These 5 T cell receptor beta chains were sequenced from one sample in a study of blood T cell repertoires in COVID-19. Data came from immunoSEQ multiplex PCR; TCRdb stores just in-frame clones and leaves some out. The sample holds tens of thousands of clones; 80% to 85% are singletons and the top ten take 1.8%. The sample taken for sequencing was peripheral blood. All receptors come from a woman aged 60 to 75 with acute or convalescent COVID-19.

V gene TRBV5-5 combines with J gene TRBJ1-2; D remains ambiguous. V was clipped by 3 bases and J by 2 bases, with 11 bases between them. The CDR3 totals 14 residues. Germline V gives CDR1 SGHKS, CDR2 YYEKEE (reference sequence). CDR3 DNA: TGTGCCAGCAGCTCGGACTTGTCAAACTATGGCTACACCTTC. Its protein is CASSSDLSNYGYTF.

This sequence joins TRBV30 and TRBJ1-3; D possibly corresponds to TRBD1 (6 bases). The germline V and J ends were trimmed by 3 bases and 0 bases, with 12 bases remaining between them. The germline V gene encodes CDR1 GTSNPN and CDR2 SVGIG (reference sequence). The CDR3 length is 15 residues. CDR3 sequence: CAWREFRGSGNTIYF. The DNA for the CDR3 is TGTGCCTGGAGGGAATTCAGGGGCTCTGGAAACACCATATATTTT.

This clone was recorded once. The V call is TRBV10-3, the J call TRBJ1-2, with 10 bases matching TRBD1. The germline V gene encodes CDR1 ENHRY and CDR2 SYGVKD. V was pared by 3 bases and J by 8 bases, with 3 bases of the junction left unmatched. This CDR3 spans 13 amino acids. Written as DNA, the CDR3 is TGTGCCATCAGTGACGGGACAGGGGTCGGCTACACCTTC. This gives the protein CAISDGTGVGYTF.

The chain joins TRBV30 to TRBJ2-7; D is possibly TRBD2 (6 bases). The V gene lost 0 bases and the J gene lost 0 bases, with 15 bases spanning the gap. Per the germline V gene, CDR1 is GTSNPN and CDR2 is SVGIG (reference sequence). The CDR3 contains 16 residues. CDR3 DNA: TGTGCCTGGAGTGTACGCCTAGCGAAAAGCTCCTACGAGCAGTACTTC. Translation gives CAWSVRLAKSSYEQYF.

The V and J genes are TRBV20-1 and TRBJ1-2; a weak D match, TRBD1 (5 bases). The V gene lost 4 bases and the J gene lost 8 bases, with 8 bases spanning the gap. The CDR3 extends over 10 amino acids. Germline CDR1 is DFQATT and CDR2 is SNEGSKA (reference sequence). CDR3 region: CSATRQGYTF. For the CDR3, the DNA is TGCAGTGCTACCCGACAGGGCTACACCTTC.